This TCR beta chain comes out of a study of T-cell reconstitution after alpha-beta-depleted transplantation in children. The length of the CDR3 is 15 residues. Trimming removed 3 bases from V and 2 bases from J, with 12 bases in between. This clonotype was detected ten times or more. As it was prepared, the TCRbeta library received unique molecular identifiers. TCRdb re-derived calls from the PCR reads in MiXCR, one entry per CDR3 protein. Of around 600,000 distinct CDR3 sequences detected, roughly 17% appear once; the ten largest clones hold about 1.1%. The receptor's source is a human donor who donated a stem cell graft to a child with acute myeloid leukemia. The input for sequencing was PBMCs from the stem cell graft donor, taken from the stem cell graft. The chain employs TRBV12-3 or TRBV12-4 and TRBJ2-3; D gene uncertain. The CDR3 protein is CASSFGVRTTDTQYF. In nucleotides, the CDR3 is TGTGCCAGCAGTTTTGGCGTCAGGACCACAGATACGCAGTATTTT.